These T cell receptor beta chains were read from a single sample in a study of cytomegalovirus exposure and HLA in healthy donors. TCRdb keeps only in-frame clones here, not all; method: immunoSEQ multiplex PCR. The table includes about 97,000 clones, approximately 89% detected once. The sequencing sample was made of PBMCs. Receptors originate from a man aged 30 to 39 in good health and CMV-seronegative. Both conserved end residues are part of each CDR3. A D gene is named only where the DNA matches it firmly. Only some rows state a clone size, as once, few, many or a class for expanded clones.

abundance	j_gene	d_gene	v_gene	CDR3aa	CDR3nt
few	TRBJ2-1	TRBD2	TRBV4-3	CASSQYSGTYNEQFF	TGCGCCAGCAGCCAGTATAGCGGGACTTACAATGAGCAGTTCTTC
.	TRBJ2-2	.	TRBV4-1	CASSQEHRYVTGELFF	TGCGCCAGCAGCCAAGAGCACCGGTATGTGACCGGGGAGCTGTTTTTT
.	TRBJ2-2	TRBD2	TRBV28	CASSPPTSAGELFF	TGTGCCAGCAGTCCCCCCACTAGCGCCGGGGAGCTGTTTTTT
.	TRBJ1-5	.	TRBV19	CATEWGGNQPQHF	TGTGCCACTGAGTGGGGGGGCAATCAGCCCCAGCATTTT
.	TRBJ1-2	.	TRBV7-9	CASSSDYGYTF	TGTGCCAGCAGCTCGGACTATGGCTACACCTTC
few	TRBJ2-5	.	TRBV6-5	CASSMGLVQETQYF	TGTGCCAGCAGCATGGGGCTAGTGCAAGAGACCCAGTACTTC
once	TRBJ1-5	TRBD1	TRBV7-9	CASSHQEYRGPGNQPQHF	TGTGCCAGCAGCCATCAAGAATACAGGGGGCCGGGCAATCAGCCCCAGCATTTT
once	TRBJ1-4	TRBD1	TRBV28	CASSFLRTGGEKLFF	TGTGCCAGCAGTTTTCTTAGGACAGGCGGCGAAAAACTGTTTTTT
.	TRBJ2-5	TRBD2	TRBV28	CASSWGLAGKETQYF	TGTGCCAGCAGTTGGGGTCTAGCGGGAAAGGAGACCCAGTACTTC
.	TRBJ2-7	TRBD2	TRBV7-2	CASSLSGRIDEQYF	TGTGCCAGCAGCCTTAGCGGGAGGATTGACGAGCAGTACTTC
.	TRBJ2-7	TRBD2	TRBV27	CASSLGSPLVAGAYEQYF	TGTGCCAGCAGTTTAGGGTCCCCCCTAGTAGCGGGGGCCTACGAGCAGTACTTC
.	TRBJ2-1	.	TRBV27	CAIGVFGEQFF	TGTGCCATCGGGGTCTTTGGTGAGCAGTTCTTC
.	TRBJ2-2	TRBD1	TRBV5-1	CASSPPGQINSGELFF	TGCGCCAGCAGCCCTCCGGGACAGATTAATTCCGGGGAGCTGTTTTTT
.	TRBJ1-1	TRBD1	TRBV19	CARQLDRRAFF	TGTGCCAGACAACTGGACAGGAGGGCTTTCTTT
.	TRBJ1-1	TRBD1	TRBV5-4	CASSPASTGGAWFREAFF	TGTGCCAGCAGCCCTGCCTCGACAGGGGGTGCTTGGTTCCGTGAAGCTTTCTTT
.	TRBJ2-1	TRBD2	TRBV28	CASLTSGSYNEQFF	TGTGCCAGCCTGACTAGCGGATCCTACAATGAGCAGTTCTTC
.	TRBJ2-7	.	TRBV5-4	CASSSRQTSYEQYF	TGTGCCAGCAGCTCCCGACAGACTTCCTACGAGCAGTACTTC
.	TRBJ2-5	.	TRBV27	CASSSPDRGEETQYF	TGTGCCAGCAGTTCCCCGGACAGAGGCGAAGAGACCCAGTACTTC
.	TRBJ1-2	.	TRBV2	CASSEGSNYGYTF	TGTGCCAGCAGTGAGGGGAGTAACTATGGCTACACCTTC
.	TRBJ2-2	TRBD1	TRBV28	CASRRGTQFTSGGTGELFF	TGTGCCAGCAGGAGAGGAACCCAATTTACGTCAGGGGGCACCGGGGAGCTGTTTTTT
.	TRBJ1-4	.	TRBV14	CASSQDLTGMGEKLFF	TGTGCCAGCAGCCAAGACCTGACAGGAATGGGTGAAAAACTGTTTTTT
.	TRBJ2-5	TRBD1	TRBV25-1	CASSGTGSETQYF	TGTGCCAGCAGTGGGACAGGGTCGGAGACCCAGTACTTC
.	TRBJ2-3	TRBD2	TRBV9	CASSPRLAGGGRTDTQYF	TGTGCCAGCAGCCCACGACTAGCGGGAGGGGGTCGCACAGATACGCAGTATTTT
.	TRBJ2-7	TRBD2	TRBV11-2	CASSLRLISGRALSYEQYF	TGTGCCAGCAGCTTAAGATTAATTAGCGGGAGGGCGCTTTCCTACGAGCAGTACTTC
.	TRBJ2-2	.	TRBV6-5	CASSYSGATTGELFF	TGTGCCAGCAGTTACTCGGGGGCGACCACCGGGGAGCTGTTTTTT
.	TRBJ2-1	TRBD2	TRBV13	CASSLPSGVEQFF	TGTGCCAGCAGCTTACCTAGCGGGGTTGAGCAGTTCTTC
few	TRBJ1-2	TRBD1	TRBV7-2	CASSSRQGSGYTF	TGTGCCAGCAGCTCCCGACAGGGGTCTGGCTACACCTTC
.	TRBJ1-5	.	TRBV7-8	CASSHAAGYQPQHF	TGTGCCAGCAGCCATGCAGCAGGGTATCAGCCCCAGCATTTT
.	TRBJ1-4	.	TRBV25-1	CASSPRDKGEKLFF	TGTGCCAGCTCCCCCCGGGACAAAGGTGAAAAACTGTTTTTT
.	TRBJ1-6	.	TRBV4-1	CASSQDQFSYNSPLHF	TGCGCCAGCAGCCAAGATCAGTTTTCCTATAATTCACCCCTCCACTTT
.	TRBJ2-1	TRBD1	TRBV2	CAGGQGTYNEQFF	TGTGCCGGGGGACAGGGGACCTACAATGAGCAGTTCTTC